A single sample gave rise to the 12 T cell receptor beta chains below, sequenced in a study of a mutant IDH1 vaccine in newly diagnosed glioma. These TCRs are of unknown antigen specificity. This table comes from immunoSEQ multiplex PCR, and its TCRdb copy is limited to in-frame clones, with some not included. The sample consists of tens of thousands of clones, 70% of them appearing once. Time point defined: week 11, during vaccination. Doses comprised 300 ug of mutant IDH1 20-mer peptide each, plus topical imiquimod. The sample was peripheral blood mononuclear cells (PBMCs), taken from a glioma patient whose treatment included an IDH1 peptide vaccine. The receptors here all came from a man younger than 35 with glioma. Some clones in this sample may be carry-over from other donors' samples.

The chain links TRBV28 to TRBJ2-7, with a possible D match to TRBD1 (5 bases). The CDR3 runs 14 residues. Deletions cut 6 bases from V and 2 bases from J, with 14 bases between. Looked up from germline, CDR1 is MDHEN and CDR2 is SYDVKM. The CDR3 region is CASRTHRLPYEQYF. The CDR3 nucleotides read TGTGCCAGCAGGACCCACAGGTTACCCTACGAGCAGTACTTC.

The chain couples TRBV6-5 to TRBJ2-7, with unresolved D. This CDR3 has 15 residues. Germline V CDR1 and CDR2: MNHEY, SVGAGI. The V gene lost 6 bases and the J gene lost 4 bases, with 19 bases spanning the gap. This chain's CDR3 is CASRRPWALGYEQYF. As DNA, the CDR3 is TGTGCCAGCAGGCGCCCCTGGGCGTTGGGGTACGAGCAGTACTTC.

The V and J genes are TRBV19 and TRBJ1-4; TRBD1 is a possible D gene (5 bases). Trimming removed 7 bases from V and 4 bases from J, with 13 bases in between. Germline values: CDR1 LNHDA, CDR2 SQIVND (reference sequence). CDR3 length: 14 amino acids. Here the CDR3 reads CASNGGERNEKLFF. The CDR3 DNA follows: TGTGCCAGTAACGGGGGGGAGCGTAATGAAAAACTGTTTTTT.

This chain connects TRBV29-1 to TRBJ2-7; TRBD2 aligns across 10 bases. J lost 6 bases, V lost 0 bases, and 11 bases had no gene match. The CDR3 runs 16 residues. Germline values: CDR1 SQVTM, CDR2 ANQGSEA. CDR3 region: CSVEDPASGSFCEQYF. The CDR3 DNA follows: TGCAGCGTTGAAGATCCGGCTAGCGGGAGCTTCTGCGAGCAGTACTTC.

The chain joins TRBV25-1 to TRBJ2-7, with TRBD1 as a possible D gene (5 bases). The CDR3 extends over 14 amino acids. Germline CDR1 is MGHDK and CDR2 is SYGVNS. The ends were cut back, 1 base at V and 3 bases at J, with 10 bases in the middle. The CDR3 DNA follows: TGTGCCAGCAGTGAATTGCAACAGGACTACGAGCAGTACTTC. Residues: CASSELQQDYEQYF.

This chain connects TRBV7-2 to TRBJ2-4, with 11 bases matching TRBD2. CDR3 length: 18 residues. CDR1 is SGHTA and CDR2 is FQGNSA in the germline V gene. The trim removed 5 bases at V and 1 base at J, leaving 10 bases unmatched. The CDR3 region has the DNA TGTGCCAGCAGCCGACTTACCGGGACTAGCGGTGCCAAAAACATTCAGTACTTC. Amino acids: CASSRLTGTSGAKNIQYF. The variable domain in full, completed from reference TRBV7-2 and TRBJ2-4, reads GAGVSQSPSNKVTEKGKDVELRCDPISGHTALYWYRQSLGQGLEFLIYFQGNSAPDKSGLPSDRFSAERTGGSVSTLTIQRTQQEDSAVYLCASSRLTGTSGAKNIQYFGAGTRLSVL.

This sequence joins TRBV5-6 and TRBJ1-2; TRBD1 is a possible D gene (5 bases). CDR1 and CDR2 (germline): SGHDT, YYEEEE. Trimming pared 2 bases from V and 4 bases from J, leaving 15 bases between. This CDR3 comprises 15 residues. CDR3 bases: TGTGCCAGCAGCTTTGTAGGGGATTACATCTATGGCTACACCTTC. Translating gives CASSFVGDYIYGYTF.

The rearrangement joins TRBV7-6 to TRBJ1-4, with D possibly being TRBD1 (5 bases). The CDR3 loop spans 15 amino acids. Trimming took 1 base from V and 7 from J, leaving 13 bases between them. Germline V gene lookup returns CDR1 SGHVS and CDR2 FNYEAQ. The CDR3, as DNA: TGTGCCAGCAGCTTAGTGGGGGGAGGCCGTGAAAAACTGTTTTTT. Its protein product is CASSLVGGGREKLFF. Full variable domain (rest looked up from reference TRBV7-6 and TRBJ1-4): GAGVSQSPRYKVTKRGQDVALRCDPISGHVSLYWYRQALGQGPEFLTYFNYEAQQDKSGLPNDRFSAERPEGSISTLTIQRTEQRDSAMYRCASSLVGGGREKLFFGSGTQLSVL.

This clone is labeled as large (0.1 to 1%). The rearrangement links TRBV10-3 to TRBJ1-6; the D gene is possibly TRBD1 (5 bases). The CDR3 contains 18 residues. Germline CDR1 reads ENHRY; CDR2 reads SYGVKD. Trimming left V 3 bases short and J 7 bases short, with 22 bases between. In DNA form, the CDR3 reads TGTGCCATCAGTGATATTAGGGATTATGGGGGGTCCAATTCACCCCTCCACTTT. Its protein product is CAISDIRDYGGSNSPLHF.

The rearrangement joins TRBV11-3 to TRBJ2-5; TRBD2 aligns across 7 bases. The CDR3 is 15 amino acids. Trimming took 2 bases from V and 1 from J; bases not matched to a gene: 4. Germline lookup yields CDR1 SGHNT and CDR2 YENEEA. Written as DNA, the CDR3 is TGTGCCAGCAGCTTACAGGCGGGGGTCCAAGAGACCCAGTACTTC. Protein sequence: CASSLQAGVQETQYF.

This chain joins TRBV28 and TRBJ2-7, with 7 bases fitting TRBD1. Germline loops: CDR1 MDHEN, CDR2 SYDVKM. The CDR3 consists of 14 residues. Trimming cost V 11 bases and J 2 bases; bases outside gene matches: 12. CDR3 coding DNA: TGTGCCTCACAGGGGATGGACTCGCCCTACGAGCAGTACTTC. Its protein product is CASQGMDSPYEQYF.

Note on this clone: The junction departs from the called germline gene at one end, perhaps through a read error. The chain couples TRBV6-5 to TRBJ1-1, with 9 bases aligning to TRBD1. CDR1 and CDR2 from the germline V gene are MNHEY and SVGAGI. This CDR3 is 15 amino acids long. In DNA form, the CDR3 reads TGTGCCAGCAGATACTCGACAGGGGGAGGCACTGAAGCTTTCTTT. Translation gives CASRYSTGGGTEAFF.